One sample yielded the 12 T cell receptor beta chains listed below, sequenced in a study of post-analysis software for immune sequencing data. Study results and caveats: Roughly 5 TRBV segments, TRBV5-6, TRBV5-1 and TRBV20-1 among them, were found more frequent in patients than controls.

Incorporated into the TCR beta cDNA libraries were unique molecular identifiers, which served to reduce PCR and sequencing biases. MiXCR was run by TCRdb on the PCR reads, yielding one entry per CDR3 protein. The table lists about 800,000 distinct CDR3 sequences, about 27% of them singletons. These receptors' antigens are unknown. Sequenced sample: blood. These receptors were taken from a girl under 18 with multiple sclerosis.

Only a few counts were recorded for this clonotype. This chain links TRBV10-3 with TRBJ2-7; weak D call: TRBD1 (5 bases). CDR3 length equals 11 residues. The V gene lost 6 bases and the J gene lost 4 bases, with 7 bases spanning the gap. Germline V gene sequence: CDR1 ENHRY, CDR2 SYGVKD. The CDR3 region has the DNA TGTGCCATCAGCCAGGGATACGAGCAGTACTTC. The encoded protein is CAISQGYEQYF.

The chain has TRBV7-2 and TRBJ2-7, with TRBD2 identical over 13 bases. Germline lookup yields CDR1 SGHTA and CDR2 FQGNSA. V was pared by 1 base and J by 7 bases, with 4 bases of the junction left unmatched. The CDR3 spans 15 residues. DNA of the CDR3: TGTGCCAGCAGCTTAGAACTAGCGGGAGGGGGGGAGCAGTACTTC. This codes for CASSLELAGGGEQYF.

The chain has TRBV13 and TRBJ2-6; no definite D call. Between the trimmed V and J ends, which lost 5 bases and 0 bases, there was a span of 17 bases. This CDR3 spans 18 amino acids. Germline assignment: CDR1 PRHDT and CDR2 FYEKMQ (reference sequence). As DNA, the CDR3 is TGTGCCAGCAGCCTTCGACCGCCTCAAGGCTCTGGGGCCAACGTCCTGACTTTC. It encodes CASSLRPPQGSGANVLTF.

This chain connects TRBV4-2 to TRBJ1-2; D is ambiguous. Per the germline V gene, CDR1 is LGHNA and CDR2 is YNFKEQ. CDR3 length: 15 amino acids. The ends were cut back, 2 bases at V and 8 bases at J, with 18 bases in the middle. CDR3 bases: TGTGCCAGCAGCCAAAAGCTATCCCAAGATAGGGGCTACACCTTC. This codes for CASSQKLSQDRGYTF.

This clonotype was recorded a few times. The CDR3 DNA reads TGTGCCAGCAGAACTCCCCCAGATACGCAGTATTTT. Encoded protein: CASRTPPDTQYF. This chain joins TRBV28 and TRBJ2-3; D uncertain. The length of the CDR3 is 12 residues. V lost 6 bases to trimming and J lost 4 bases, with 8 bases between them. Germline CDR1 and CDR2: MDHEN and SYDVKM.

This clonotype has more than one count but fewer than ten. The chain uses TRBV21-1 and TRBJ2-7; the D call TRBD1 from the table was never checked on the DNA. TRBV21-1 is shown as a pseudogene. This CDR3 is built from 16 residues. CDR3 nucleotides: TGTGCCAGCAGCATTACCCCGGGACAGGGCACCTACGAGCAGTACTTC. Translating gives CASSITPGQGTYEQYF.

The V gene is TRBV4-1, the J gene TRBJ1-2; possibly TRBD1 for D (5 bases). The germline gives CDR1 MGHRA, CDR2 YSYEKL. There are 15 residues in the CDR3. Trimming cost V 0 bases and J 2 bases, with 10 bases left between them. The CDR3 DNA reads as TGCGCCAGCAGCCAAGATAGGGCAGGGAACTATGGCTACACCTTC. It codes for CASSQDRAGNYGYTF.

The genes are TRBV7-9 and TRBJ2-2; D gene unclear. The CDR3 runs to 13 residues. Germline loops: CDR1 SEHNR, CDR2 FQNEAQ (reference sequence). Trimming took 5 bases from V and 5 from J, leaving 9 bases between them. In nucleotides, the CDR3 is TGTGCCAGCAGCCCGGTGCGTACCGGGGAGCTGTTTTTT. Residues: CASSPVRTGELFF.

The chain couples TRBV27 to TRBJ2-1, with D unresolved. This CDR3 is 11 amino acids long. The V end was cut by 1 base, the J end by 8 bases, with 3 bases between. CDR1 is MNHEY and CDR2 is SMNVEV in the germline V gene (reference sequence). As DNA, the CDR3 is TGTGCCAGCAGTTTATGCGATGAGCAGTTCTTC. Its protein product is CASSLCDEQFF.

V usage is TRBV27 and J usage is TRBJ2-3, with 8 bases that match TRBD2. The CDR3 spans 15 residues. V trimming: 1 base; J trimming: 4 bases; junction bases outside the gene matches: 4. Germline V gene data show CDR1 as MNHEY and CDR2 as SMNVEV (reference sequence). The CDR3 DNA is TGTGCCAGCAGTTTATGGCGGGAGGCCCCAGATACGCAGTATTTT. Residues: CASSLWREAPDTQYF.

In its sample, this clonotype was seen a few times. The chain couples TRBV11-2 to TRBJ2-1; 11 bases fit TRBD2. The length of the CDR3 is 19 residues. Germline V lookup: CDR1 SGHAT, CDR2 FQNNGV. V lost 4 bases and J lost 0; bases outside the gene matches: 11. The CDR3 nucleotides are TGTGCCAGCAGCTGGTCCCCGGGACTAGCGGTTTCCTCCTACAATGAGCAGTTCTTC. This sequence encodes CASSWSPGLAVSSYNEQFF.

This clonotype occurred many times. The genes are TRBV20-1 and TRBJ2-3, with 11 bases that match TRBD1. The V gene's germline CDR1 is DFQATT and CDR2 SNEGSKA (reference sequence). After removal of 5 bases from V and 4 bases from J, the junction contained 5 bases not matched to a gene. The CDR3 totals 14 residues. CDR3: CSAPGTGGSDTQYF. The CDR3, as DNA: TGCAGTGCTCCCGGGACAGGGGGTTCAGATACGCAGTATTTT.